The entry below describes one T cell receptor (beta chain). The target antigen is unknown. Among CD8+ T cells, naive ones were CD45RO-CCR7+CD27+CD95-. The CDR3 is 13 residues long. The germline gives CDR1 MGHRA, CDR2 YSYEKL. The sample belongs to a study of CXCR3-negative and CXCR3-positive naive CD8 T cells. Study summary: Roughly 150 million TRB reads were obtained overall (about 1.5 +/- 0.3 million per library). Study-wide points: Across naive subsets, surface CD5 expression was comparable, and TCR strength was inferred from properties of the TRB CDR3. Naive cells that were CXCR3-positive had more hydrophobic TRB CDR3s (compared with CXCR3-negative naive cells).

UMI-labeled TRB cDNA libraries were prepared by 5' RACE. TCRdb reprocessed the 5' RACE reads and keeps a single row for each CDR3 protein, giving no DNA. This sample's table reports 55,000 to 75,000 distinct CDR3 sequences. The source of this sequence is a human donor in good health. Some clones in this sample may be carry-over from other donors' samples. Sequencing was carried out using naive CXCR3+ CD8+ T cells from blood. Regarding subset: CD45RO-CCR7+CD27+CD95- naive CD8+ T cells expressing CXCR3 (TNR3+). The rearrangement uses TRBV4-1 and TRBJ2-7. CDR3 sequence: CASSPEGSYEQYF.